The next 6 T cell receptor beta chains were all read from a single sample in a study of blood T cell repertoires in COVID-19 (dated by TCRdb to about 2020). Receptor libraries were prepared by the immunoSEQ multiplex PCR assay. TCRdb obtained this table from immuneACCESS and retained in-frame rearrangements with V and J assigned. These tables miss some clones; where compared with another copy, unresolved V genes account for less than half of the shortfall, and the remainder is unexplained. A total of about 72,000 clones appear in this sample, about 80% of them only once. The top ten hold approximately 19% of the sample. Material: peripheral blood. The receptor set was obtained from a human donor in a cohort sampled during active COVID-19.

This clone was seen a handful of times. The chain links TRBV4-2 to TRBJ1-1; a weak D match, TRBD1 (5 bases). This CDR3 has 15 amino acids. V lost 5 bases and J lost 3, with 16 bases in between. Germline values: CDR1 LGHNA, CDR2 YNFKEQ. The CDR3 region has the DNA TGTGCCAGCAGCACCCAGGGCCAGGGCGACACTGAAGCTTTCTTT. Its protein product is CASSTQGQGDTEAFF.

The chain links TRBV19 to TRBJ1-2, with a tentative D call TRBD1 (5 bases). V was trimmed by 5 bases and J by 4 bases, leaving 20 bases between them. The germline gives CDR1 LNHDA, CDR2 SQIVND (reference sequence). This CDR3 is built from 16 residues. CDR3 nucleotide sequence: TGTGCCAGTAGTCCCTCCGGTTACGCAGGGCCCTATGGCTACACCTTC. Its translation is CASSPSGYAGPYGYTF.

The chain employs TRBV5-1 and TRBJ2-5; tentatively, D is TRBD2 (5 bases). The CDR3 spans 14 residues. Deletions cut 0 bases from V and 2 bases from J, with 8 bases between. Germline V gives CDR1 SGHRS, CDR2 YFSETQ. The CDR3 loop is CASSLGLRQETQYF. CDR3 DNA: TGCGCCAGCAGCTTGGGACTACGGCAAGAGACCCAGTACTTC.

The rearrangement uses TRBV12-3 or TRBV12-4 and TRBJ2-3; D perhaps matches TRBD2 (6 bases). V was trimmed by 7 bases and J by 5 bases, leaving 7 bases between them. This CDR3 has 11 amino acids. CDR3 nucleotide sequence: TGTGCCAGCATGGGAGGAGATACGCAGTATTTT. The encoded protein is CASMGGDTQYF.

The chain has TRBV4-2 and TRBJ2-3; weak D call: TRBD2 (6 bases). Germline V gene data show CDR1 as LGHNA and CDR2 as YNFKEQ. CDR3 size: 17 residues. Trimming took 0 bases from V and 4 from J, leaving 17 bases between them. As DNA, the CDR3 is TGTGCCAGCAGCCAAGATACAACGGGAAGCGGGCCAGATACGCAGTATTTT. Its translation is CASSQDTTGSGPDTQYF.

The chain couples TRBV5-8 to TRBJ1-1; D is perhaps TRBD1 (5 bases). Per germline, CDR1 SGHTS and CDR2 YDEGEE. Trimming left V 1 base short and J 4 bases short, with 11 bases between. CDR3 length: 14 residues. The CDR3 DNA follows: TGTGCCAGCAGCTTGTTACGGGGGATCACTGAAGCTTTCTTT. Its translation: CASSLLRGITEAFF. Looking up the rest from reference TRBV5-8 and TRBJ1-1 gives the full variable domain: EAGVTQSPTHLIKTRGQQATLRCSPISGHTSVYWYQQALGLGLQFLLWYDEGEERNRGNFPPRFSGRQFPNYSSELNVNALELEDSALYLCASSLLRGITEAFFGQGTRLTVV.